This TCR beta chain was identified in a study of T cell responses to AZD1222 COVID-19 vaccine. General study points: Donors, mostly white British, included more females; clonal diversity was possibly underestimated. Scientists sampled the repertoires only once the peak T cell response had passed. At study baseline, merely six AZD1222 recipients were seropositive.

Sequenced by immunoSEQ multiplex PCR; TCRdb stores in-frame clones only, minus some. The sample yields roughly 24,000 clones, 88% seen once. Pooled together were second doses at about 4 or about 12 weeks. From germline, CDR1 is ENHRY and CDR2 SYGVKD. V trimming: 7 bases; J trimming: 4 bases; junction bases outside the gene matches: 6. The CDR3 covers 13 residues. Notes on this clone: Antigen: not known.

This sequence was found in an adult who received the AZD1222 COVID-19 vaccine. The sample here was peripheral blood, taken 28 days after the second AZD1222 dose. The chain employs TRBV10-3 and TRBJ1-2; 7 bases map to TRBD1. DNA of the CDR3: TGTGCCATCACCGGACAGGAGGGCTATGGCTACACCTTC. This gives the protein CAITGQEGYGYTF.